This T cell receptor beta chain was observed in a study of shared clonotypes between healthy human individuals. The count of this clone is one. Using immunoSEQ multiplex PCR, the repertoire was profiled, and TCRdb retains in-frame clones only, with some absent. The sample includes some 2.3 million clones, approximately 95% of them seen just once. CDR3 length equals 10 residues. The TCR comes from a young man in good health. Some clones in this sample may be carry-over from other donors' samples. Sequencing was performed on naive CD4+ T cells from PBMCs. Specified subset: CD45RA+ positively selected. This chain links TRBV5-7 with TRBJ2-5; D remains unclear. TRBV5-7 counts as an open reading frame of uncertain function. The CDR3 nucleotides read TGTGCAGGTGGGGTAGAGACCCAGTACTTC. This gives the protein CAGGVETQYF.